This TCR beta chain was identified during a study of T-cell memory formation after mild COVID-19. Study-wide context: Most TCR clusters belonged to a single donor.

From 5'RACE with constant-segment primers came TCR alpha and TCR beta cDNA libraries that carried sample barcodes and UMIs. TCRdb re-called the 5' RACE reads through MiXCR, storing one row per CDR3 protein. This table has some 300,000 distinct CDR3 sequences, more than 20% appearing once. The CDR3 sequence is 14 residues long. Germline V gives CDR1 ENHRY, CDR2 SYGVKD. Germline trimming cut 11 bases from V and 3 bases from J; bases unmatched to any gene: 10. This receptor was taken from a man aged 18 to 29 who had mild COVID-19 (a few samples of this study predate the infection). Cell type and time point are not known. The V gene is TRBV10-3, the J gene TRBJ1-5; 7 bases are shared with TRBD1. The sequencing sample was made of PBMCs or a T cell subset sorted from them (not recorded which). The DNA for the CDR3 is TGTGCCGCGTCACAGGGGATAGTCAATCAGCCCCAGCATTTT. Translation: CAASQGIVNQPQHF.